This T cell receptor beta chain was identified during a study of shared clonotypes between healthy human individuals. Germline V CDR1 and CDR2: SGHNT, YENEEA. J lost 3 bases, V lost 5 bases, and 18 bases had no gene match. This CDR3 comprises 19 residues. The assay was immunoSEQ multiplex PCR, and TCRdb's table has in-frame clones only and misses some. The profile shows about 2.3 million clones, 85% to 95% of them singletons. Input material: naive CD4+ T cells from PBMCs. Subset defined: CD45RA+ positively selected. The chain employs TRBV11-3 and TRBJ2-2, with 7 bases lining up with TRBD1. The TCR originated in a man younger than 35 in good health. Some clones in this sample may be carry-over from other donors' samples. CDR3 region: CASSESDRFSLRDTGELFF. DNA of the CDR3: TGTGCCAGCAGCGAATCGGACAGGTTTAGCCTACGAGACACCGGGGAGCTGTTTTTT.